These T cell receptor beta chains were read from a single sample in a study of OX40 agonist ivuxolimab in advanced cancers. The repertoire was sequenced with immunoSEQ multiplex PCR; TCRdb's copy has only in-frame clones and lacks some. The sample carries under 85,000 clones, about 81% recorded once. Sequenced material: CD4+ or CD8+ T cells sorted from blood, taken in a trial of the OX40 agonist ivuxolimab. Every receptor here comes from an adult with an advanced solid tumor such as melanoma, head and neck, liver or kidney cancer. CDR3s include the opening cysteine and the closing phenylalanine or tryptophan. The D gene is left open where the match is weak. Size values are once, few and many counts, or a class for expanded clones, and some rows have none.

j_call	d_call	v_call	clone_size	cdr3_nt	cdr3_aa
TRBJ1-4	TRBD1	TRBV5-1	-	TGCGCCAGCAGCGAACAGGGGTCCTTTGGTGGTGAAAAACTGTTTTTT	CASSEQGSFGGEKLFF
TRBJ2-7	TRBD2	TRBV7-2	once	TGTGCCAGCAGCTCCCCCCGGACTAGCGCTTACGAGCAGTACTTC	CASSSPRTSAYEQYF
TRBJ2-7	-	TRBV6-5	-	TGTGCCAGCAACAAGGACGGACAATACGAGCAGTACTTC	CASNKDGQYEQYF
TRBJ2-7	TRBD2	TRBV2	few	TGTGCCAGCAGTGTTGGTGGAGGGAGGGCCTCCTACGAGCAGTACTTC	CASSVGGGRASYEQYF
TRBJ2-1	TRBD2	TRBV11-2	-	TGTGCCAGCAGCTTAGGTGGAGCGGGGGCCCTCTACAATGAGCAGTTCTTC	CASSLGGAGALYNEQFF
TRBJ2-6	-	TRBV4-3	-	TGCGCCAGCAGCCCAGCGGTACTCTCTGGGGCCAACGTCCTGACTTTC	CASSPAVLSGANVLTF
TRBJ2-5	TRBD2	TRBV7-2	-	TGTGCCAGCAGCGCGCCGGGACTAGCGGGAGGAGAGACCCAGTACTTC	CASSAPGLAGGETQYF
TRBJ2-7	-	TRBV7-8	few	TGTGCCAGCAGTTCAACGCAGGGACCCCCTAACGAGCAGTACTTC	CASSSTQGPPNEQYF
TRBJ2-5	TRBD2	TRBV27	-	TGTGCCGGCAGTACCGGGGGGAAGGGGACCCAGTACTTC	CAGSTGGKGTQYF
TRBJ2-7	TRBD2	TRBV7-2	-	TGTGCCAGCAGCCCTAGCGGGACTAGCTACGAGCAGTACTTC	CASSPSGTSYEQYF
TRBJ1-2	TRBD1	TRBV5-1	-	TGCGCCAGCAGCTTGGACAGGGGACCGAGCGGCTACACCTTC	CASSLDRGPSGYTF
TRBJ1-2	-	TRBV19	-	TGTGCCAGTAGTATATCGGCCGGCAACTATGGCTACACCTTC	CASSISAGNYGYTF
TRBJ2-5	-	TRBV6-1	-	TGTGCCAGCAGTTATGTAGGGGGAGGAGAGACCCAGTACTTC	CASSYVGGGETQYF
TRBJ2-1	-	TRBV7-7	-	TGTGCTAGCAGCTTAATTGGTAGAGATGAGCAGTTCTTC	CASSLIGRDEQFF
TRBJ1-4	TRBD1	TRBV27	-	TGTGCCAGCAGCGAGGACAGGCGCGAAAAACTGTTTTTT	CASSEDRREKLFF
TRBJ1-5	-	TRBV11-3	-	TGTGCCAGCAGCCCGGGAGGGGCAGACAATCAGCCCCAGCATTTT	CASSPGGADNQPQHF
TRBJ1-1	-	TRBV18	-	TGTGCCAGCTCACCGGAGAACAGTCAGGAAGCTTTCTTT	CASSPENSQEAFF
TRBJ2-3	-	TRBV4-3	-	TGCGCCAGCAGCCAAGGAATTACGGTAAGCACAGATACGCAGTATTTT	CASSQGITVSTDTQYF
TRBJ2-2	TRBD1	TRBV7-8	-	TGTGCCAGCAGCTTTGCAGGGGGTCTCACCGGGGAGCTGTTTTTT	CASSFAGGLTGELFF
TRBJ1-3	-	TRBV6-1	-	TGTGCCAGCAGTGAAAGGCAGCTATCTTTCTCTGGAAACACCATATATTTT	CASSERQLSFSGNTIYF
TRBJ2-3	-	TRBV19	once	TGTGCCAGTAGTATGGTTGGCAGGGCCCCAGATACGCAGTATTTT	CASSMVGRAPDTQYF
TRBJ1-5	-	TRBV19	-	TGTGCCAGTAGTATAACGGACTATAGCAATCAGCCCCAGCATTTT	CASSITDYSNQPQHF
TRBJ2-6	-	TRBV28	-	TGTGCCAGCAGTCCGAGGAGGAAGAGCTCTGGGGCCAACGTCCTGACTTTC	CASSPRRKSSGANVLTF
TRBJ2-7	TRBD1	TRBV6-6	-	TGTGCCAGCAGTTACCAGGGACAGAACTACGAGCAGTACTTC	CASSYQGQNYEQYF
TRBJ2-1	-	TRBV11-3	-	TGTGCCAGCAATCGTGGAGTACGTGAGCAGTTCTTC	CASNRGVREQFF
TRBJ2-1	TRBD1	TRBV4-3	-	TGCGCCAGCAGCCAAGATCCCGGGGCACAGGGGATCGTTGGTAATGAGCAGTTCTTC	CASSQDPGAQGIVGNEQFF
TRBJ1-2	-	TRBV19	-	TGTGCCAGTAGTCCGACCGGGCGGGGAGTCAACTATGGCTACACCTTC	CASSPTGRGVNYGYTF
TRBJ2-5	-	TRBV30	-	TGTGCCTGGAGTGAGGAAGGGGAGACCCAGTACTTC	CAWSEEGETQYF
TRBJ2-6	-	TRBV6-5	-	TGTGCCAGCAGTTACACCTCCACGACTGGGGCCAACGTCCTGACTTTC	CASSYTSTTGANVLTF
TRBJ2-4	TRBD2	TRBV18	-	TGTGCCAGCTCACCAGGGACTAGCGGGGGGGCAAGAGGCAAAAACATTCAGTACTTC	CASSPGTSGGARGKNIQYF
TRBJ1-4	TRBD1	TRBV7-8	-	TGTGCCAGCAGCTACGGGACAGGGTTATGGGAAAAACTGTTTTTT	CASSYGTGLWEKLFF
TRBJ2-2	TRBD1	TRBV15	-	TGTGCCACCACCCGGGACAGGCAGACCGGGGAGCTGTTTTTT	CATTRDRQTGELFF
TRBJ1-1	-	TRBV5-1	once	TGCGCCAGCAGCCCGCAGGATGGCACTGAAGCTTTCTTT	CASSPQDGTEAFF
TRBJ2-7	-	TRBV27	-	TGTGCCAGCAGTTTGTCCCCATCCTACGAGCAGTACTTC	CASSLSPSYEQYF
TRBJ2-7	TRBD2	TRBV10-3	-	TGTGCCATCAGCGGACTAGCGGGGCACTACGAGCAGTACTTC	CAISGLAGHYEQYF
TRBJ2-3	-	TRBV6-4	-	TGTGCCAGCAGTGACCCGAAGATTTCAGGGGCGCAGTATTTT	CASSDPKISGAQYF
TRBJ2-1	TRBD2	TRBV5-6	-	TGTGCCAGCAGCTTGGTCGGCGGGAGCTCCTACAATGAGCAGTTCTTC	CASSLVGGSSYNEQFF
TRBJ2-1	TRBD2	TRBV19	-	TGTGCCAGTAGTAAGGGACTAGCCCTAGAGGGGAATGAGCAGTTCTTC	CASSKGLALEGNEQFF
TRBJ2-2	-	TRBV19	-	TGTGCCAGTAGTGTTATGGGCACCGGGGAGCTGTTTTTT	CASSVMGTGELFF
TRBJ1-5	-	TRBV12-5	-	TGTGCTAGTGAGACGGGAGGTCAGCCCCAGCATTTT	CASETGGQPQHF
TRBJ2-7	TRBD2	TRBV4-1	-	TGCGCCAGCACCCTAACTAGCGGGGGGGCCTACGAGCAGTACTTC	CASTLTSGGAYEQYF
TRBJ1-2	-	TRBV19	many	TGTGCCAGTAGTCCCCCGGTATCAAACATTGACTATGGCTACACCTTC	CASSPPVSNIDYGYTF
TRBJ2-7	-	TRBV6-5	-	TGTGCCAGCAGGTTAACCATGGGACCCGCGGCGAAACAGTACTTC	CASRLTMGPAAKQYF
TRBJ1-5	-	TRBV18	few	TGTGCCAGCTCCAACACACAGGGCTATCAGCCCCAGCATTTT	CASSNTQGYQPQHF
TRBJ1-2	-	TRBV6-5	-	TGTGCCAGCAGCCACCCTAACAATTTATATGGCTACACCTTC	CASSHPNNLYGYTF